This T cell receptor (beta chain) was retrieved from a study of T cell clones after liver transplantation. Study as a whole: Samples came from ITN030ST, which attempted immunosuppression withdrawal within 2 years of liver transplantation.

V gave up 0 bases and J gave up 5 bases, with 16 bases separating them. Germline V lookup: CDR1 GTSNPN, CDR2 SVGIG (reference sequence). The CDR3 runs to 15 residues. With respect to this clone: The antigen remains unidentified.

Sorting of unstimulated PBMCs yielded separate CD3+CD4+ and CD3+CD8+ fractions. Produced via immunoSEQ multiplex PCR; TCRdb's table is partial and in-frame only. The sample holds about 25,000 clones, more than 60% seen once. Whole-study results and caveats: Compared with third party-reactive sequences, donor-reactive ones declined more, independent of withdrawal success.

This sequence was found in a human donor who received a liver transplant. The chain combines TRBV30 with TRBJ1-2; TRBD1 is a possible D gene (5 bases). The sample here was CD4+ T cells from blood, taken before liver transplant. The CDR3 region is CAWSVSGRGLYGYTF. CDR3 DNA sequence: TGTGCCTGGAGTGTAAGTGGAAGGGGCCTTTATGGCTACACCTTC.